This entry concerns a single T cell receptor beta chain. The antigen is undetermined. Germline-derived CDR1 and CDR2 are MNHEY and SMNVEV (reference sequence). This CDR3 has 17 amino acids. V lost 0 bases to trimming and J lost 4 bases, with 16 bases between them. This sample stems from a study of multiple sclerosis patients with progressive multifocal leukoencephalopathy. Findings of the study overall: Preferential TRBV-TRBJ pairings or common gene usage were not detected at PML.

Time point of the sample: time of PML onset. PML was diagnosed clinically and by MRI, then confirmed by JC virus DNA in cerebrospinal fluid. All patients had prior interferon beta, and all PML patients were female. TCRdb keeps only in-frame clones here, not all; method: immunoSEQ multiplex PCR. The table lists about 31,000 clones, around 83% of them singletons, with approximately 13% in the top ten. The gene calls are TRBV27 and TRBJ1-5; a weak D match, TRBD1 (6 bases). Sequences were derived from PBMCs, sampled from a patient treated with natalizumab. The receptor comes from a woman under 40 with progressive multifocal leukoencephalopathy. The CDR3 nucleotides read TGTGCCAGCAGTTTATCCCATCCAGGGGTCCCTAATCAGCCCCAGCATTTT. Its protein is CASSLSHPGVPNQPQHF.